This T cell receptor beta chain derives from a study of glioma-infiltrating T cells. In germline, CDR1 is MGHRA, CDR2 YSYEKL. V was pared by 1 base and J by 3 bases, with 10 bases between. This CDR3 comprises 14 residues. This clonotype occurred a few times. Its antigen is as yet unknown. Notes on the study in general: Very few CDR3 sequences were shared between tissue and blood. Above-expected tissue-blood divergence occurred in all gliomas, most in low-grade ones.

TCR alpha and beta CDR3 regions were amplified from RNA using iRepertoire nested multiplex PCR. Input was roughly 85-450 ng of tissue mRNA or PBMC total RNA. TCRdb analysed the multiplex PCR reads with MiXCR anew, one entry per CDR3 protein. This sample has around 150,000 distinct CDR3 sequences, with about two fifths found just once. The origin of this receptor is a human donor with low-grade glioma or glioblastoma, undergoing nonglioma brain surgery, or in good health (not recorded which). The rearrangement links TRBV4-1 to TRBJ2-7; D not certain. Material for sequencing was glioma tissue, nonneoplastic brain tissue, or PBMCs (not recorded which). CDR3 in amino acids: CASSQGPRNYEQYF. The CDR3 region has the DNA TGCGCCAGCAGCCAAGGACCCAGAAACTACGAGCAGTACTTC.